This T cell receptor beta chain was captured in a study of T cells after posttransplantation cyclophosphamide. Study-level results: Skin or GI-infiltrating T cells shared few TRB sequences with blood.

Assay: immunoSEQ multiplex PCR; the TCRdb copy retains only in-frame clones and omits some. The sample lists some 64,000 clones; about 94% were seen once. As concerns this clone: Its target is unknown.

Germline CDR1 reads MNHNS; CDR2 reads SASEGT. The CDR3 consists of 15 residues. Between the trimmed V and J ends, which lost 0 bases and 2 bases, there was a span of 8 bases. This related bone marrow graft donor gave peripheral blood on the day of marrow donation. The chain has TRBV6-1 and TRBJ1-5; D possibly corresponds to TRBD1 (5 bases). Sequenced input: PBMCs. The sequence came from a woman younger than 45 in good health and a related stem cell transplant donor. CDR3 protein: CASSEAGAGNQPQHF. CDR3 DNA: TGTGCCAGCAGTGAAGCTGGGGCAGGCAATCAGCCCCAGCATTTT.